Given below is one TCR beta chain in context. Its antigen is unidentified. The PCR was carried out with 60 Vbeta primers and 13 Jbeta primers. This table comes from immunoSEQ multiplex PCR, and its TCRdb copy is limited to in-frame clones, with some not included. The data show a few hundred thousand clones, around 79% seen once. The record originates from a study of cytomegalovirus exposure and HLA in healthy donors. The study's findings and limits: Immune exposure was documented only through CMV serostatus. By HLA locus, TCR association rates varied in a later analysis, with DRB1 showing the most and HLA-C the fewest. Productive status was seen about 87% or about 30% of the time for most TCR beta V segments in an earlier analysis.

Sequences were obtained from PBMCs. This sequence was found in a girl aged 2 to 10 in good health and CMV-seronegative.

CDR3 in amino acids: CASSRLAGKTGELFF. Here the CDR3 DNA reads TGTGCCAGCAGCCGACTAGCGGGGAAGACCGGGGAGCTGTTTTTT. The rearrangement links TRBV7-9 to TRBJ2-2; TRBD2 agrees at 11 bases. Germline-derived CDR1 and CDR2 are SEHNR and FQNEAQ (reference sequence). The ends lost 5 bases at V and 5 bases at J; junction bases unmatched: 4. The CDR3 length is 15 residues. Complete variable domain (other parts from reference TRBV7-9 and TRBJ2-2): DTGVSQNPRHKITKRGQNVTFRCDPISEHNRLYWYRQTLGQGPEFLTYFQNEAQLEKSRLLSDRFSAERPKGSFSTLEIQRTEQGDSAMYLCASSRLAGKTGELFFGEGSRLTVL.